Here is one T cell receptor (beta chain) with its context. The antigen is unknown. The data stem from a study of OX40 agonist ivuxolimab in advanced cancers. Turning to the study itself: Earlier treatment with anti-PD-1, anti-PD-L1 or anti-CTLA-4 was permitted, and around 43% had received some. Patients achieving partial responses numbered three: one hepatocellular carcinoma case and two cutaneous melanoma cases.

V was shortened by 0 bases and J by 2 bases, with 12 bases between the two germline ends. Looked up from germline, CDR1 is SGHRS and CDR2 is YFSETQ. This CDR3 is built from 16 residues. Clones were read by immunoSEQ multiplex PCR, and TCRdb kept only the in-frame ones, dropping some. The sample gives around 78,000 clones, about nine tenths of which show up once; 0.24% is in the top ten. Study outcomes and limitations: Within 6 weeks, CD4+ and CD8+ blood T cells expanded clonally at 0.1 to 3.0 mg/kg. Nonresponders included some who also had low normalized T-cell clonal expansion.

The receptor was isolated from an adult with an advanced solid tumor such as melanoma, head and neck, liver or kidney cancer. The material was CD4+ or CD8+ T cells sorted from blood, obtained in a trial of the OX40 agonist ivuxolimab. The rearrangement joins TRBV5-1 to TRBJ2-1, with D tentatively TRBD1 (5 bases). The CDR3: CASSLGGQYPYNEQFF. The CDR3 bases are TGCGCCAGCAGCTTGGGGGGCCAGTATCCCTACAATGAGCAGTTCTTC.